This TCR beta chain came from a study of cytomegalovirus exposure and HLA in healthy donors. General study results and limits: Previously analyzed data showed that most TCR beta V segments were productive at a frequency of about 87% or about 30%. Later work associated roughly 15,000 TCR beta sequences with HLA alleles at 0.05 false discovery rate.

Use of 60 Vbeta and 13 Jbeta primers characterized the PCR. This table comes from immunoSEQ multiplex PCR, and its TCRdb copy is limited to in-frame clones, with some not included. The top ten hold 1.4% of the sample, which has 180,000 or so clones, more than 60% seen once. A word on this clone: Its antigen remains unknown.

Sequencing was carried out using PBMCs. The clonotype originates from a man between 18 and 29 years old in good health and CMV-seronegative.

In nucleotides, the CDR3 is TGTGCCAGCAGCTTGGGGGGGACAGGCTATAAGGGGACAGATACGCAGTATTTT. It specifies CASSLGGTGYKGTDTQYF. This chain joins TRBV7-9 and TRBJ2-3, with D possibly TRBD1 on 8 matching bases. The germline V gene encodes CDR1 SEHNR and CDR2 FQNEAQ (reference sequence). CDR3 size: 18 residues. The V end lost 3 bases, the J end lost 3 bases, and 22 bases lay between the germline ends.